A single sample is the source of the 10 T cell receptor beta chains below, sequenced in a study of radiation and T cells in renal cell carcinoma. This table comes from immunoSEQ multiplex PCR, and its TCRdb copy is limited to in-frame clones, with some not included. The data contain some 130,000 clones, 70% to 90% of them singletons. This sample's time point: blood 2 weeks post-SBRT. Regarding treatment: 15 Gy SBRT to primary tumor, nephrectomy 4 weeks later. Sequenced here: blood, sampled from a patient whose treatment included radiotherapy and nephrectomy. The receptors derive from a woman between 65 and 79 years old with renal cell carcinoma.

This chain uses TRBV18 with TRBJ1-5; D may be TRBD1 (5 bases). V lost 4 bases to trimming and J lost 5 bases, with 15 bases between them. This CDR3 comprises 15 residues. Germline V CDR1 and CDR2: KGHSH, LQKENI. DNA of the CDR3: TGTGCCAGCTCACTAGGGACCGGAGCATATCAGCCCCAGCATTTT. This gives the protein CASSLGTGAYQPQHF.

This chain links TRBV27 with TRBJ2-2, with D tentatively TRBD2 (5 bases). The V end was cut by 4 bases, the J end by 6 bases, with 15 bases between. CDR1 is MNHEY, CDR2 SMNVEV, per germline (reference sequence). The CDR3 is 15 residues long. CDR3 amino acids: CASSSLGQRAGELFF. CDR3 coding DNA: TGTGCCAGCAGTTCCCTGGGTCAGAGGGCCGGGGAGCTGTTTTTT.

This chain connects TRBV11-3 to TRBJ1-4; D remains unclear. V dropped 5 bases and J dropped 8 bases, with 6 bases sitting between them. Germline CDR1 SGHNT, CDR2 YENEEA. This CDR3 spans 11 amino acids. Written as DNA, the CDR3 is TGTGCCAGCAGCAAACAGGAAAAACTGTTTTTT. Protein: CASSKQEKLFF.

This clone came up once. This chain links TRBV5-1 with TRBJ1-6; D might be TRBD1 (6 bases). V gave up 2 bases and J gave up 8 bases, with 11 bases separating them. Per germline, CDR1 SGHRS and CDR2 YFSETQ. The CDR3 length is 14 residues. The CDR3 nucleotides read TGCGCCAGCAGCTTTCCAGGGGAGGATTCACCCCTCCACTTT. Amino acids: CASSFPGEDSPLHF.

Here the CDR3 DNA reads TGTGCCAGCAGCTTTGACAGCACTTATGGCTACACCTTC. It yields the protein CASSFDSTYGYTF. V is TRBV6-1 and J is TRBJ1-2; D might be TRBD1 (5 bases). The CDR3 totals 13 residues. Germline CDR1 reads MNHNS; CDR2 reads SASEGT. Trimming shortened V by 6 bases and J by 5 bases, and 13 bases separated the two germline ends.

The gene calls are TRBV6-4 and TRBJ2-3; D not certain. The CDR3 contains 14 residues. Germline CDR1 and CDR2: MRHNA and SNTAGT. Trimming took 6 bases from V and 0 from J, leaving 10 bases between them. For the CDR3, the DNA is TGTGCCAGCAGCCCGCAGTTAAGCACAGATACGCAGTATTTT. Translated, it gives CASSPQLSTDTQYF.

The J gene is TRBJ2-5, the V gene TRBV5-1; 11 bases align to TRBD1. CDR1 is SGHRS, CDR2 YFSETQ, per germline. V lost 4 bases, J lost 7 bases, and 9 bases stayed unmatched. The CDR3 has 15 amino acids. CDR3 region: CASSSGQGADRTQYF. The CDR3 nucleotides read TGCGCCAGCAGCAGCGGACAGGGGGCTGATCGGACCCAGTACTTC.

The chain has TRBV7-8 and TRBJ1-1; TRBD1 agrees at 7 bases. This CDR3 has 14 amino acids. V was clipped by 6 bases and J by 1 base; unmatched bases: 5. The V gene's germline CDR1 is SGHVS and CDR2 FQNEAQ. CDR3 sequence: CASRTGTANTEAFF. The CDR3 DNA sequence: TGTGCCAGCAGAACCGGGACAGCGAACACTGAAGCTTTCTTT.

The chain has TRBV7-9 and TRBJ2-2; the match to TRBD1 covers 10 bases. The CDR3 totals 15 residues. CDR1 SEHNR and CDR2 FQNEAQ come from the germline V gene (reference sequence). The V segment lost 1 base and the J segment 6 bases; nucleotides outside the gene matches: 2. DNA of the CDR3: TGTGCCAGCAGCTTAGTGGGACAGGGGCCCGGGGAGCTGTTTTTT. Amino acids: CASSLVGQGPGELFF. The full variable domain, with the rest looked up from reference TRBV7-9 and TRBJ2-2, is DTGVSQNPRHKITKRGQNVTFRCDPISEHNRLYWYRQTLGQGPEFLTYFQNEAQLEKSRLLSDRFSAERPKGSFSTLEIQRTEQGDSAMYLCASSLVGQGPGELFFGEGSRLTVL.

This clone was detected once. The rearrangement joins TRBV9 to TRBJ2-3; the match to TRBD2 covers 7 bases. The CDR3 spans 16 residues. The germline V gene has CDR1 SGDLS and CDR2 YYNGEE. V lost 0 bases, J lost 0 bases, and 4 bases stayed unmatched. The CDR3 loop is CASSVVSGLSTDTQYF. DNA of the CDR3: TGTGCCAGCAGCGTAGTTAGCGGGCTAAGCACAGATACGCAGTATTTT.